One sample yielded the 9 T cell receptor beta chains listed below, sequenced in a study of T-cell memory formation after mild COVID-19. TCRdb re-called the 5' RACE reads with MiXCR, one entry per CDR3 protein. The sample shows about 100,000 distinct CDR3 sequences, roughly a sixth of them seen only once. Sequenced sample: PBMCs or a T cell subset sorted from them (not recorded which). Receptors were obtained from a man aged 18 to 29 who had mild COVID-19 (a few samples of this study predate the infection). Cell type and time point are not known.

This clonotype was found a few times. The chain couples TRBV7-9 to TRBJ2-4; D is perhaps TRBD1 (5 bases). Germline CDR1 is SEHNR and CDR2 is FQNEAQ (reference sequence). Trimming pared 2 bases from V and 10 bases from J, leaving 12 bases between. The CDR3 is made up of 13 amino acids. The DNA of the CDR3 is TGTGCCAGCAGCTTAACAGGAAATGATATTCAGTACTTC. Translation: CASSLTGNDIQYF.

This clonotype was seen many times. The chain employs TRBV12-3 or TRBV12-4 and TRBJ2-2; no reliable D call. This CDR3 region has 11 residues. V was trimmed by 6 bases and J by 5 bases, leaving 4 bases between them. The CDR3: CASRQTGELFF. CDR3 nucleotide sequence: TGTGCCAGCAGGCAGACCGGGGAGCTGTTTTTT.

The sample holds a few counts of this clonotype. The CDR3 reads CASSLTGNQPQHF. CDR3 nucleotides: TGTGCCAGCAGCCTGACAGGGAATCAGCCCCAGCATTTT. The chain couples TRBV12-3 or TRBV12-4 to TRBJ1-5; 7 nucleotides line up with TRBD1. The CDR3 runs 13 residues. V lost 6 bases to trimming and J lost 4 bases; unmatched junction nucleotides: 3.

This chain joins TRBV10-3 and TRBJ1-3; D is unclear. CDR1 is ENHRY and CDR2 is SYGVKD in the germline V gene. V was trimmed by 0 bases and J by 2 bases, leaving 8 bases between them. This CDR3 has 15 amino acids. This CDR3 is CAISESTSPGNTIYF. As DNA, the CDR3 is TGTGCCATCAGTGAGTCGACTTCGCCTGGAAACACCATATATTTT.

This clonotype was seen only a few times. The chain employs TRBV7-9 and TRBJ2-3; 9 positions match TRBD1. Germline V CDR1 and CDR2: SEHNR, FQNEAQ (reference sequence). Losses at the gene ends were 5 bases for V and 0 bases for J; bases not matched to a gene: 3. The length of the CDR3 is 15 residues. Written as DNA, the CDR3 is TGTGCCAGCAGCGTCGGGACAGGGAGCACAGATACGCAGTATTTT. As protein: CASSVGTGSTDTQYF.

The genes are TRBV4-1 and TRBJ1-1; D is possibly TRBD1 (6 bases). The CDR3 is made up of 16 amino acids. V dropped 4 bases and J dropped 5 bases, with 20 bases sitting between them. The germline gives CDR1 MGHRA, CDR2 YSYEKL. The CDR3 loop is CASSPLLLDSQTEAFF. DNA of the CDR3: TGCGCCAGCAGCCCACTCTTACTGGACAGCCAAACTGAAGCTTTCTTT.

This chain joins TRBV5-1 and TRBJ2-2; D is perhaps TRBD1 (5 bases). Germline lookup yields CDR1 SGHRS and CDR2 YFSETQ. V lost 1 base to trimming and J lost 5 bases, with 12 bases between them. The CDR3 contains 15 residues. CDR3 sequence: CASSLYRMGTGELFF. For the CDR3, the DNA is TGCGCCAGCAGCTTGTACAGGATGGGGACCGGGGAGCTGTTTTTT.

The rearrangement uses TRBV20-1 and TRBJ1-2; TRBD1 agrees at 7 bases. The CDR3 has 14 residues. The junction had 7 bases not matched to a gene; V was cut back by 0 bases and J by 6 bases. Looked up from germline, CDR1 is DFQATT and CDR2 is SNEGSKA (reference sequence). The CDR3, as DNA: TGCAGTGCTAGAGATGGTAGGGGGCCGGATGGCTACACCTTC. It yields the protein CSARDGRGPDGYTF.

This clonotype was detected only a few times. The rearrangement uses TRBV12-3 or TRBV12-4 and TRBJ2-3; D remains unclear. The CDR3 is made up of 11 amino acids. The V end lost 1 base, the J end lost 10 bases, and 6 bases lay between the germline ends. The CDR3 DNA reads TGTGCCAGCAGTTTAGGGAGCGCGCAGTATTTT. This encodes CASSLGSAQYF.